This T cell receptor (beta chain) was captured in a study of control samples from healthy donors and cancer patients. From germline, CDR1 is MDHEN and CDR2 SYDVKM. V lost 2 bases and J 7 bases, leaving 11 bases between the germline ends. The CDR3 is 13 residues long. This table comes from immunoSEQ multiplex PCR, and its TCRdb copy is limited to in-frame clones, with some not included. The table includes fewer than 200,000 clones, around 89% detected once. This clone came up once. This chain joins TRBV28 and TRBJ2-5, with a tentative D call TRBD2 (6 bases). The sample consisted of blood. This clonotype originated in a woman aged 50 to 60 in good health. The CDR3 region is CASSLTSTGTQYF. For the CDR3, the DNA is TGTGCCAGCAGTTTAACTAGCACCGGGACCCAGTACTTC.